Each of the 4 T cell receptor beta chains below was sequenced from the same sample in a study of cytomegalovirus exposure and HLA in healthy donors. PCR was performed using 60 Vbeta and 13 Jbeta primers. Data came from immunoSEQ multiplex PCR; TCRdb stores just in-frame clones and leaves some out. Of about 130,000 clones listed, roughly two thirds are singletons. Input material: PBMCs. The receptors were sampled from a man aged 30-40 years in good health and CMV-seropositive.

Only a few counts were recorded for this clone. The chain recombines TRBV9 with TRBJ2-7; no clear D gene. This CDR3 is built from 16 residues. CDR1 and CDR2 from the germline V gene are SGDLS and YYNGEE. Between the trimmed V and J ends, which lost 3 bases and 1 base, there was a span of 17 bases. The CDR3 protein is CASSASRTSPSYEQYF. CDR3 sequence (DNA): TGTGCCAGCAGCGCCTCGCGAACCTCGCCTTCCTACGAGCAGTACTTC.

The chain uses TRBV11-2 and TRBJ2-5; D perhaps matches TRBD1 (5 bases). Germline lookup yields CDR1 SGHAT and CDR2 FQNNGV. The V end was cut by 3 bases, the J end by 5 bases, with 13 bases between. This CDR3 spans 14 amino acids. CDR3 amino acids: CASSFQGVMETQYF. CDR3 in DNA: TGTGCCAGCAGCTTTCAGGGTGTAATGGAGACCCAGTACTTC.

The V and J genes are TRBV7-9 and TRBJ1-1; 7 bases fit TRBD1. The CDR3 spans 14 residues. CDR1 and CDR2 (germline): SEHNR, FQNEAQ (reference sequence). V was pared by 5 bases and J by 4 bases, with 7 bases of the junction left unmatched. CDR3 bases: TGTGCCAGCAGCAGAGACAGGGCGAGCACTGAAGCTTTCTTT. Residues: CASSRDRASTEAFF. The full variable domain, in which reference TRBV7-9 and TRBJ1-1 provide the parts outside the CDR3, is DTGVSQNPRHKITKRGQNVTFRCDPISEHNRLYWYRQTLGQGPEFLTYFQNEAQLEKSRLLSDRFSAERPKGSFSTLEIQRTEQGDSAMYLCASSRDRASTEAFFGQGTRLTVV.

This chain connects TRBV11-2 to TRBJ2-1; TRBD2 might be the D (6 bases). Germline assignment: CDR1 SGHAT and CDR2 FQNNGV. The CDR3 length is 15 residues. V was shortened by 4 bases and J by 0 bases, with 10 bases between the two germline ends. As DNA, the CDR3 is TGTGCCAGCAGCTCGACGACTAGCTCCTACAATGAGCAGTTCTTC. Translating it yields CASSSTTSSYNEQFF.